The TCR beta chain described here comes from a study of T cell responses to AZD1222 COVID-19 vaccine. In the study overall: Recipients boosted at about 4 weeks or about 12 weeks are pooled. Study-wide results and caveats: Two AZD1222 doses significantly raised spike-specific TCR breadth and depth over controls. The study sampled repertoires only after the peak T cell response. Baseline serology detected seropositivity in only a handful of AZD1222 recipients.

Trimming took off 0 bases at V and 3 bases at J, with 6 bases between the two ends. CDR3 length equals 13 residues. Germline V gene lookup returns CDR1 SEHNR and CDR2 FQNEAQ (reference sequence). Sequencing used immunoSEQ multiplex PCR; TCRdb keeps in-frame clones, though not all of them. The sample lists over 150,000 clones; approximately 90% were seen once. About this clone: Its specificity is unknown.

The rearrangement joins TRBV7-9 to TRBJ2-7, with TRBD1 as a possible D gene (5 bases). The sample was peripheral blood, taken on day 0 of AZD1222 vaccination. This clonotype originated in an adult in good health. The CDR3 DNA is TGTGCCAGCAGCTTAGCTGACAGCTACGAGCAGTACTTC. Translation: CASSLADSYEQYF. Full variable domain (missing parts from reference TRBV7-9 and TRBJ2-7): DTGVSQNPRHKITKRGQNVTFRCDPISEHNRLYWYRQTLGQGPEFLTYFQNEAQLEKSRLLSDRFSAERPKGSFSTLEIQRTEQGDSAMYLCASSLADSYEQYFGPGTRLTVT.